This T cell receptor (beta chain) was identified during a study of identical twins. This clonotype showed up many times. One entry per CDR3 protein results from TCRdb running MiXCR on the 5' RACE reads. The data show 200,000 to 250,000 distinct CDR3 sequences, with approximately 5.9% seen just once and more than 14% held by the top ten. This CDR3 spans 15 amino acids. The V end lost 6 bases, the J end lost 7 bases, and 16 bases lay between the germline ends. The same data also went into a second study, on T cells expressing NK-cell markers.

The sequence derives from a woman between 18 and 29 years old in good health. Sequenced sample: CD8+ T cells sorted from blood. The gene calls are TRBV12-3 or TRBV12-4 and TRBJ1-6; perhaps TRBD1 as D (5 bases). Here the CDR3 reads CASSQGTLGNSPLHF. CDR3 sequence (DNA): TGTGCCAGCAGCCAAGGGACCCTGGGGAATTCACCCCTCCACTTT.